The clone carrying this TCR beta chain has a single count. The assay was immunoSEQ multiplex PCR, and TCRdb's table has in-frame clones only and misses some. The repertoire consists of about 93,000 clones, with 95% occurring once and the leading ten covering over 0.2%. These data are taken from a study of technical replicates of blood from a handful of donors. The CDR3 contains 14 residues. The germline V gene encodes CDR1 WSHSY and CDR2 SAAADI. V shed 2 bases and J shed 3 bases, with 8 bases lying between them. The chain employs TRBV10-2 and TRBJ2-1, with D unclear. The receptor's source is a human donor in good health. Material for sequencing was T cells isolated from PBMCs. In DNA, the CDR3 is TGCGCCAGCAGTGAGGCGCGGAGCTACAATGAGCAGTTCTTC. The encoded protein is CASSEARSYNEQFF.